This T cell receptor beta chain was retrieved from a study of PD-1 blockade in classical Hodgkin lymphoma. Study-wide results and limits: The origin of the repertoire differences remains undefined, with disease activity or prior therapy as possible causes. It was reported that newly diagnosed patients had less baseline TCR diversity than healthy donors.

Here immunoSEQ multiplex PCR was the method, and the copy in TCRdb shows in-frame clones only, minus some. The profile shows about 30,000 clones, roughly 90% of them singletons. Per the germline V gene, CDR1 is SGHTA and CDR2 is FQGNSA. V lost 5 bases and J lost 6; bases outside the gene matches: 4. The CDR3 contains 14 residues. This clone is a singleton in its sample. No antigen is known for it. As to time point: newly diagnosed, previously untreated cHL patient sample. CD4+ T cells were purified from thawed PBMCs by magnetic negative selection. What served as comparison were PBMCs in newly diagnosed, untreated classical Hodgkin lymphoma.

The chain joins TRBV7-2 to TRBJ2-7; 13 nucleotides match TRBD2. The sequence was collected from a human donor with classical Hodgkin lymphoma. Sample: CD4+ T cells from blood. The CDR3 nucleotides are TGTGCCAGCAGCCCGACTAGCGGGAGGTTCGAGCAGTACGTC. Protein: CASSPTSGRFEQYV.